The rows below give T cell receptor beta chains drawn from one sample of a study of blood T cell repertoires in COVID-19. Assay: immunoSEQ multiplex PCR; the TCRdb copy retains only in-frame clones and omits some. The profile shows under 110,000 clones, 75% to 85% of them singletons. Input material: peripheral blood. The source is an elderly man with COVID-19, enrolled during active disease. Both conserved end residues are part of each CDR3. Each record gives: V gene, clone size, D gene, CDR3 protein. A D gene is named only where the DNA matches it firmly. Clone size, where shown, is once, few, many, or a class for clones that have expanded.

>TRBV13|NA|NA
CASSFLTSLGGETQYF
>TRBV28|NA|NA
CAGTDGEDSNQPQHF
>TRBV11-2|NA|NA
CASSLNRSPLHF
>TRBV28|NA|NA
CASSPPRGRGTEAFF
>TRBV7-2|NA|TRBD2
CASSLMTSGGLYEQYF
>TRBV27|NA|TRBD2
CASSLVAGGPQFF
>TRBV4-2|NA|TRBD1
CASSQGLTGDTYEQYF
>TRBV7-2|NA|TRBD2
CASSLDSGSRYTQYF
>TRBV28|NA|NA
CASSHRQTGYGYTF
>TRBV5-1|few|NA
CASREESGSFYEQYF
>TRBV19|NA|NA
CASSIWGRGGDTQYF
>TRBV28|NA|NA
CASRWQNSYEQYF
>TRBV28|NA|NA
CASSLKAGLETQYF
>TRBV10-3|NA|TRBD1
CAISETGWNTEAFF
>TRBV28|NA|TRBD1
CASSFYRGSNEKLFF
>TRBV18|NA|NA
CASSPRRETQYF
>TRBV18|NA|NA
CASSPSNYEQYF
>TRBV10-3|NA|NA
CAISESISVNTEAFF
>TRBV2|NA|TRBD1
CASSATGGNYGYTF
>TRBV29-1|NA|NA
CSVEGRDLRGMQYF
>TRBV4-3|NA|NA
CASSQDVTLSSYNEQFF
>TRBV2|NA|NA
CASRAEGETQYF
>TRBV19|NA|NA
CATKSGTGYNEQFF
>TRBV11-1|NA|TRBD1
CASSSTGISSYEQYF
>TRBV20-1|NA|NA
CSAPTNTEAFF
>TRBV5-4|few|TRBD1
CASSPDRTSYEQYF
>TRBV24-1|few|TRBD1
CATSAGQGLNQPQHF
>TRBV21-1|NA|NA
CARRVSTDTQYF
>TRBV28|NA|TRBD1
CASIPGQGTGELFF
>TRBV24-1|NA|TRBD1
CATSDHGTGTGELFF
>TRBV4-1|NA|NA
CASSQDLVQPQHF
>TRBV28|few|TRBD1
CASSQGADQPQHF
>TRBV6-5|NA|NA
CASISGGTNNYGYTF
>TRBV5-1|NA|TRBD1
CASSPQGADTDTQYF
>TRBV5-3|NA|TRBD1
CARSLAIQGGWGNQPQHF
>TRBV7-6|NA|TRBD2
CASSPGTSEYYEQYF
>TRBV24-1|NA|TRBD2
CATSDYGLARGETQYF
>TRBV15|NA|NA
CATSSRPGQRESPLHF
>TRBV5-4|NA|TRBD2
CASSPTSGRTDTQYF
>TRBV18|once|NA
CASSPPGRAGANVLTF
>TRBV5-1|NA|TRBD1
CASSSLQGADNEQFF
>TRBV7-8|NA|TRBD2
CASGGGTSGNNEQFF
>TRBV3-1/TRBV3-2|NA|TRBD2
CASSLAGGSFPYEQYF
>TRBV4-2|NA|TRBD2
CASSRLAGGLDEQYF
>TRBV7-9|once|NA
CASSPPEGANTEAFF
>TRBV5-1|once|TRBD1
CASSFAGTGGSGANVLTF
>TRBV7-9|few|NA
CASSLLGAVANEKLFF
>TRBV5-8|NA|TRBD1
CASSFGTASAYEQYF
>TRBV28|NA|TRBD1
CASSFTGGGTDTQYF
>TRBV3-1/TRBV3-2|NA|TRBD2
CASSQGPSTSGRLGGQYF
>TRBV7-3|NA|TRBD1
CASSPGQGGTQYF